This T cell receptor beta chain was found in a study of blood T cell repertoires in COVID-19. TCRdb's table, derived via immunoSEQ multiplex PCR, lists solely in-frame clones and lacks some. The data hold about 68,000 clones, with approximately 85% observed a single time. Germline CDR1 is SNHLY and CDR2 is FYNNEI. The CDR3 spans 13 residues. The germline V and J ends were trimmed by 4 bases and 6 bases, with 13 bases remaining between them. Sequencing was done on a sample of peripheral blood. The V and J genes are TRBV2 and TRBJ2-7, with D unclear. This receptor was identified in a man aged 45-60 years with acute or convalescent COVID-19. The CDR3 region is CASSVIATGEQYF. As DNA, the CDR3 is TGTGCCAGCAGTGTCATTGCAACGGGCGAGCAGTACTTC.